This paragraph reports one TCR beta chain. Its antigen is currently unknown. The data were taken from a study of radiotherapy plus CTLA-4 blockade in lung cancer. Turning to the study itself: Disease control was present in 31% of patients, and objective responses in less than 20%.

Method: immunoSEQ multiplex PCR; TCRdb's copy keeps in-frame clones and lacks some. Of 80,000 to 95,000 clones detected, less than 90% appear once; the ten largest clones hold 0.82%. General study findings and limits: There was expansion of tumor-derived TCR clones in blood after radiotherapy plus ipilimumab.

The CDR3 spans 15 residues. V lost 5 bases, J lost 4 bases, and 7 bases stayed unmatched. Germline CDR1 and CDR2: SGHTA and FQGNSA. With ipilimumab providing CTLA-4 blockade, focal radiation was administered to patients who had chemo-refractory metastatic non-small-cell lung cancer. The TCR originated in a human donor with non-small cell lung cancer who had stable disease on radiotherapy plus ipilimumab. The chain employs TRBV7-2 and TRBJ2-7; 11 bases match TRBD2. The sample here was peripheral blood, taken from a patient treated with radiotherapy plus ipilimumab. The CDR3 nucleotides are TGTGCCAGCAGCCCCTCCGGGACTAGCGGTTACGAGCAGTACTTC. Translated: CASSPSGTSGYEQYF.